This T cell receptor beta chain was sequenced during a study of Ad26.COV2.S vaccination and SARS-CoV-2 variants listed by TCRdb under 2021. As for the study more broadly: Donors in the vaccine arm were drawn from COV1001, a multicentre, randomized, double-blind, placebo-controlled phase I-IIa trial testing Ad26.COV2.S in healthy adults. Dosing of Ad26.COV2.S was intramuscular, at either 5x10^10 or 1x10^11 viral particles, delivered as one shot or as two shots spaced 56 days apart. TCRbeta repertoire sequencing was used to assess the specificity and breadth of SARS-CoV-2-reactive T cell receptors after Ad26.COV2.S vaccination. A total of 32 samples were included in the TCR-sequenced set, comprising some 20 Ad26.COV2.S vaccine recipients, 5 placebo recipients and 8 SARS-CoV-2 convalescent individuals. Blinding of investigators to trial group allocation was maintained during experiments and outcome assessment. Trial participants were randomized into five groups of five: low-dose or high-dose Ad26.COV2.S given once or twice, or placebo on both occasions. Broader findings and caveats from the paper: Comparable non-spike TCR breadth was observed between vaccine and placebo recipients, consistent with only spike being contained in the vaccine. The authors noted that total T cell responses may have been underestimated by the TCR breadth and depth analyses. Comparing responses between vaccine doses or regimens was not something the study was powered to do. After vaccination, spike-specific CD8+ and CD4+ T cell responses were reported to show substantial breadth. Higher spike-specific TCR breadth was observed in Ad26.COV2.S recipients than in placebo recipients (P = 0.0014).

A note on this clone: It lacks a known antigen. There are no base qualities to consult, and no much larger clone falls within one base.

CDR1 and CDR2, looked up from the germline V gene (reference sequence), are GTSNPN and SVGIG. At the junction V is shortened by 0 bases and J by 0 bases, with 8 bases in between. The CDR3 covers 15 residues, taking in both the cysteine and the phenylalanine. Only the CDR3 DNA stays, 45 bases, in frame from base 1. The immunoSEQ Assay was the method used to sequence TCRbeta CDR3 regions. After extraction, genomic DNA underwent amplification by bias-controlled multiplex PCR, followed by high-throughput sequencing. The original methods were these. To quantify the absolute abundance of each unique TCRbeta CDR3 region, sequences were collapsed and filtered. Usable DNA was measured by amplifying reference genes present in all nucleated cells, and TCRbeta template counts were normalized to that usable DNA to estimate T cell fraction. Repertoire TCRs were annotated as SARS-CoV-2-specific by exact matching of V gene, CDR3 amino acid sequence and J gene to a known reactive TCR set. The reference SARS-CoV-2 TCR set was obtained from MIRA and was filtered for enrichment in COVID-19-positive ImmuneCODE repertoires, whereby public or cross-reactive TCRs were removed. Based on the MIRA antigens, annotated TCRs were further analysed at the level of specific ORF or position within ORF. Breadth was defined as annotated unique rearrangements over total unique productive rearrangements; depth was the summed frequency of those rearrangements. Group comparisons of TCR breadth used two-sided Wilcoxon rank-sum tests. TCRdb holds this immuneACCESS table with in-frame rearrangements only. Some clones are missing; in checked studies, unresolved V genes explain under half, and the rest has no known cause. V and J calls and clone size come straight from that table; D and trimming were deduced from the DNA. Within this sample are about 440,000 clones, with about 90% of them counted one time only. The biggest ten clones account for less than 4.5% of the sample.

In light of the paper, this sample's treatment or condition label describes: some 20 received Ad26.COV2.S at low or high dose, single or two shots; several received placebo; per-sample allocation not given. Repertoires of vaccine and placebo recipients were sequenced from samples taken on day 63 after the first injection. Between 29 July and 7 August 2020, Cohort 1b enrolled around 25 adults aged 18-55 years at one site in Boston, USA. As a vaccine, Ad26.COV2.S was a replication-incompetent adenovirus type 26 vector that expressed a prefusion-stabilized SARS-CoV-2 spike protein derived from the original Wuhan strain.

The chain is encoded by TRBV30 joined to TRBJ2-2; the D gene assignment is ambiguous. This TCR came from a person between 18 and 65 years old who received the Ad26.COV2.S COVID-19 vaccine or a placebo. Source: peripheral blood, taken in a trial of Ad26.COV2.S vaccine versus placebo. The bases read TGTGCCTGGAGTGTAAGAAGGACGAACACCGGGGAGCTGTTTTTT. Its protein reads: CAWSVRRTNTGELFF.